This TCR beta chain was observed in a study of blood T cell repertoires in COVID-19. Overall study: COVID-19 samples, acute and convalescent, were from the United States, Italy and Spain.

This CDR3 has 16 amino acids. Unmatched junction bases numbered 4, after V lost 2 bases and J lost 0 bases. Germline V CDR1 and CDR2: MNHNS, SASEGT. Per the original methods: For nucleated cells, counts were estimated from reference gene primer amplification. The data were produced by immunoSEQ multiplex PCR, yet TCRdb's version contains in-frame clones alone and is incomplete. V, J and clone size are taken as reported in that table, and D and trimming were inferred from the DNA itself. This sample yields about 290,000 clones, of which around 85% are seen a single time; 4.1% belongs to the top ten. The V call is TRBV6-1, the J call TRBJ2-4; 7 bases align to TRBD2. The TCR was taken from a woman between 50 and 59 years old with active or convalescent COVID-19. Sequences were obtained from peripheral blood. The DNA for the CDR3 is TGTGCCAGCAGTGAAATCGTAGCGGGAGCCAAAAACATTCAGTACTTC. Amino acids: CASSEIVAGAKNIQYF.